Each of the 21 T cell receptor beta chains below was sequenced from the same sample in a study of CD8+CD57+ T cells in acquired aplastic anemia. Genomic DNA, serving as template, underwent TCR beta VDJ and CDR3 profiling. TCRdb processed the reads anew with MiXCR; each CDR3 protein has one entry. The table records some 160,000 distinct CDR3 sequences, 40% to 55% of them present only once. Sequencing involved patients with CD8+CD57+ cell expansion previously shown by flow cytometry. The sample was sorted CD4+, CD8+, or CD8+CD57+ T cells (not recorded which) from PBMCs. The source is a human donor with aplastic anemia.

Many counts were recorded for this clonotype. The chain recombines TRBV27 with TRBJ2-1, with 8 bases aligning to TRBD2. Germline lookup yields CDR1 MNHEY and CDR2 SMNVEV (reference sequence). The CDR3 is 15 amino acids. V lost 1 base to trimming and J lost 8 bases; unmatched junction nucleotides: 7. The CDR3, as DNA: TGTGCCAGCAGTTTATTCGGAGGACTAGCACATGAGCAGTTCTTC. Encoded protein: CASSLFGGLAHEQFF.

This clonotype was detected only a few times. V and J are TRBV10-3 and TRBJ2-6; the D is unclear. Germline CDR1 reads ENHRY; CDR2 reads SYGVKD. There are 17 residues in the CDR3. The V end lost 9 bases, the J end lost 4 bases, and 22 bases lay between the germline ends. CDR3: CAINRGIDGPGANVLTF. The DNA for the CDR3 is TGTGCCATAAATCGAGGCATAGACGGTCCCGGGGCCAACGTCCTGACTTTC.

This clonotype was detected ten times or more. J is TRBJ2-1 and V is TRBV7-2; 7 nucleotides line up with TRBD2. V trimming: 5 bases; J trimming: 0 bases; junction bases outside the gene matches: 10. Germline loops: CDR1 SGHTA, CDR2 FQGNSA. The CDR3 runs 17 residues. This CDR3 is CASSPHGGGSSYNEQFF. CDR3 nucleotide sequence: TGTGCCAGCAGCCCTCATGGGGGAGGGAGCTCCTACAATGAGCAGTTCTTC.

This sequence joins TRBV10-3 and TRBJ1-2; no clear D. V lost 4 bases and J 5 bases, leaving 17 bases between the germline ends. There are 15 residues in the CDR3. Looked up from germline, CDR1 is ENHRY and CDR2 is SYGVKD. CDR3 sequence (DNA): TGTGCCATCAGTGGTTGGAGCTTCAAAGCATATGGCTACACCTTC. It yields the protein CAISGWSFKAYGYTF.

This clonotype was found many times. The V gene is TRBV12-3 or TRBV12-4, the J gene TRBJ1-1; unclear D gene. The CDR3 has 14 amino acids. V lost 6 bases and J lost 1, with 12 bases in between. CDR3 DNA: TGTGCCAGCAGCCGCCGGACGGCGAACACTGAAGCTTTCTTT. It translates to CASSRRTANTEAFF.

The genes are TRBV5-4 and TRBJ1-2, with 11 bases lining up with TRBD1. V lost 5 bases, J lost 7 bases, and 7 bases stayed unmatched. CDR1 is SGHNT and CDR2 is YYREEE in the germline V gene (reference sequence). CDR3 length: 14 amino acids. The CDR3 protein is CASRDGQGAVGYTF. Written as DNA, the CDR3 is TGTGCCAGCAGGGACGGACAGGGGGCGGTTGGCTACACCTTC.

The J gene is TRBJ2-7, the V gene TRBV7-9; possibly TRBD1 for D (6 bases). This CDR3 has 12 amino acids. CDR1 and CDR2 (germline): SEHNR, FQNEAQ (reference sequence). The germline V and J ends were trimmed by 3 bases and 5 bases, with 8 bases remaining between them. For the CDR3, the DNA is TGTGCCAGCAGCTTTTCAGGGGACGAGCAGTACTTC. It translates to CASSFSGDEQYF.

This chain uses TRBV5-6 with TRBJ2-7; possibly TRBD2 for D (6 bases). Germline CDR1 and CDR2: SGHDT and YYEEEE. This CDR3 is 16 amino acids long. The V and J ends lost 3 bases and 6 bases respectively, with 22 bases between them. Here the CDR3 DNA reads TGTGCCAGCAGCTGGGGGGTAGGACCCGTGGTCGGCGAGCAGTACTTC. As protein: CASSWGVGPVVGEQYF.

The chain links TRBV4-3 to TRBJ1-2; 9 bases match TRBD1. The V segment lost 6 bases and the J segment 4 bases; nucleotides outside the gene matches: 9. Germline loops: CDR1 LGHNA, CDR2 YSLEER. This CDR3 region has 15 residues. Written as DNA, the CDR3 is TGCGCCAGCAGTCGAACAGGGGGCTTTGGCTATGGCTACACCTTC. Translated, it gives CASSRTGGFGYGYTF.

A note on this clonotype: One end of the junction is discordant with germline, which a read error may explain. Here the CDR3 DNA reads TGTGCCAGCAGCCCAGGACAGCATAGGCCCACTGAAGCTCTCTTT. It encodes CASSPGQHRPTEALF. V and J are TRBV11-3 and TRBJ1-1, with D perhaps TRBD1 (6 bases). The germline gives CDR1 SGHNT, CDR2 YENEEA. This CDR3 has 15 amino acids.

This chain connects TRBV4-2 to TRBJ2-3; TRBD2 might be the D (5 bases). The CDR3 runs 13 residues. In germline, CDR1 is LGHNA, CDR2 YNFKEQ. The germline V and J ends were trimmed by 5 bases and 6 bases, with 12 bases remaining between them. The CDR3 reads CASSGLASDTQYF. In DNA form, the CDR3 reads TGTGCCAGCAGCGGATTAGCGAGCGATACGCAGTATTTT.

This clonotype was seen only a few times. The chain links TRBV10-3 to TRBJ2-1, with 7 bases identical to TRBD1. The CDR3 is 12 amino acids. Trimming cost V 6 bases and J 6 bases; bases outside gene matches: 2. Germline V CDR1 and CDR2: ENHRY, SYGVKD. Here the CDR3 DNA reads TGTGCCATCAGCGGACAGGCCAATGAGCAGTTCTTC. Translation: CAISGQANEQFF.

This clonotype has ten or more counts. The chain links TRBV2 to TRBJ2-3; D not certain. Germline loops: CDR1 SNHLY, CDR2 FYNNEI. V dropped 6 bases and J dropped 4 bases, with 8 bases sitting between them. This CDR3 has 12 amino acids. DNA of the CDR3: TGTGCCAGCAGGACCCCCCCAGATACGCAGTATTTT. It translates to CASRTPPDTQYF.

This clonotype was counted a single time. V is TRBV19 and J is TRBJ1-1; no clear D. The CDR3 consists of 15 residues. From germline, CDR1 is LNHDA and CDR2 SQIVND (reference sequence). V was clipped by 5 bases and J by 2 bases, with 15 bases between them. In DNA, the CDR3 is TGTGCCAGTAGTCTCTGGGGAGTACTAAACACTGAAGCTTTCTTT. It codes for CASSLWGVLNTEAFF.

This rearrangement joins TRBV2 to TRBJ1-5; D perhaps matches TRBD1 (6 bases). The CDR3 is made up of 12 amino acids. The V gene lost 6 bases and the J gene lost 10 bases, with 13 bases spanning the gap. CDR1 is SNHLY and CDR2 is FYNNEI in the germline V gene. Here the CDR3 DNA reads TGTGCCAGCAGGGCGACAGGCGTTCCCCAGCATTTT. Translation gives CASRATGVPQHF. The full variable domain, with the rest looked up from reference TRBV2 and TRBJ1-5, is EPEVTQTPSHQVTQMGQEVILRCVPISNHLYFYWYRQILGQKVEFLVSFYNNEISEKSEIFDDQFSVERPDGSNFTLKIRSTKLEDSAMYFCASRATGVPQHFGDGTRLSIL.

Concerning this clonotype: A read error may explain this, as a much larger clone is one base away. This chain joins TRBV20-1 and TRBJ1-4, with D perhaps matching TRBD1 (6 bases). The CDR3 has 14 residues. Germline V gene sequence: CDR1 DFQATT, CDR2 SNEGSKA (reference sequence). CDR3 protein: CNAKRGAANEKLFF. The CDR3 DNA reads TGCAATGCTAAGAGGGGGGCAGCTAATGAAAAACTGTTTTTT.

The genes are TRBV10-3 and TRBJ1-2; 9 positions match TRBD1. With 6 bases clipped from V and 12 bases from J, the junction kept 11 bases outside the gene matches. Germline assignment: CDR1 ENHRY and CDR2 SYGVKD. The CDR3 is 13 residues long. The CDR3 region has the DNA TGTGCCATCAGCAAACCCGGGACAGGGTATGACACCTTC. Its translation is CAISKPGTGYDTF.

The chain employs TRBV25-1 and TRBJ1-3, with 8 bases fitting TRBD1. This CDR3 contains 17 residues. V shed 6 bases and J 4 bases; nucleotides not matched to a gene: 14. Germline values: CDR1 MGHDK, CDR2 SYGVNS. CDR3 DNA sequence: TGTGCCAGCAGCACCGGGACAGGCTCTTCTGAAGGAAACACCATATATTTT. It is translated as CASSTGTGSSEGNTIYF. Filled out from reference TRBV25-1 and TRBJ1-3, the complete variable domain reads EADIYQTPRYLVIGTGKKITLECSQTMGHDKMYWYQQDPGMELHLIHYSYGVNSTEKGDLSSESTVSRIRTEHFPLTLESARPSHTSQYLCASSTGTGSSEGNTIYFGEGSWLTVV.

The CDR3 nucleotides read TGTGCCAGCAGAGTGGACGATTCACCCCTCCACTTT. Translated: CASRVDDSPLHF. The V and J genes are TRBV7-9 and TRBJ1-6; D remains ambiguous. Trimming stripped 6 bases from V and 8 bases from J, with 8 bases between. This CDR3 is 12 amino acids long. Germline CDR1 and CDR2: SEHNR and FQNEAQ (reference sequence).

The chain has TRBV10-3 and TRBJ2-3, with 8 bases lining up with TRBD1. The trim removed 5 bases at V and 1 base at J, leaving 2 bases unmatched. The CDR3 runs to 14 residues. CDR1 and CDR2 (germline): ENHRY, SYGVKD. CDR3 coding DNA: TGTGCCATCAGTCCGGGACAGGGCACAGATACGCAGTATTTT. Translated: CAISPGQGTDTQYF.

Concerning this clonotype: This sequence may be a read error, since a much larger clone differs from it by one base. V is TRBV10-2 and J is TRBJ2-7; unclear D gene. The CDR3 extends over 13 amino acids. The germline V and J ends were trimmed by 8 bases and 6 bases, with 17 bases remaining between them. Germline-derived CDR1 and CDR2 are WSHSY and SAAADI. The DNA of the CDR3 is TGCGCCAGCGGTGCCGGTCGTGGCGGCGAGCAGTACTTC. It translates to CASGAGRGGEQYF.